A single sample gave rise to the 20 T cell receptor beta chains below, sequenced in a study of T cell responses to AZD1222 COVID-19 vaccine. Sequencing was performed with immunoSEQ multiplex PCR; in TCRdb, only in-frame clones are kept and a portion is missing. Among some 200,000 clones listed, roughly 94% were seen once. Sequencing used peripheral blood, obtained 28 days after the second dose of the MenACWY control vaccine. Receptors were obtained from an adult who received the MenACWY meningococcal vaccine as a control.

CDR3 nucleotide sequence: TGTGCCAGCAGTGAGCAGGGTCGAGAGACCCAGTACTTC. Amino acid sequence: CASSEQGRETQYF. The chain combines TRBV25-1 with TRBJ2-5, with D maybe TRBD1 (5 bases). The CDR3 is made up of 13 amino acids. The germline V gene encodes CDR1 MGHDK and CDR2 SYGVNS. V gave up 3 bases and J gave up 4 bases, with 9 bases separating them.

CDR3 nucleotides: TGTGCCAGCAGTTTGCTGGGACAGGGGGCGAGCACAGATACGCAGTATTTT. This gives the protein CASSLLGQGASTDTQYF. The V gene is TRBV27, the J gene TRBJ2-3; TRBD1 matches at 12 bases. Germline V gene sequence: CDR1 MNHEY, CDR2 SMNVEV (reference sequence). The CDR3 is 17 amino acids. V shed 3 bases and J 0 bases; nucleotides not matched to a gene: 4.

This clone was found once. CDR3 sequence: CASSVKGSTEAFF. The CDR3, as DNA: TGTGCCAGCAGTGTCAAGGGATCGACGGAAGCTTTCTTT. V usage is TRBV2 and J usage is TRBJ1-1, with D uncertain. Germline V gene lookup returns CDR1 SNHLY and CDR2 FYNNEI. V shed 4 bases and J shed 8 bases, with 14 bases lying between them. The CDR3 spans 13 residues.

V gene TRBV7-2 combines with J gene TRBJ2-1; 12 bases match TRBD2. The CDR3 is 14 residues long. V trimming: 6 bases; J trimming: 8 bases; junction bases outside the gene matches: 5. Germline V gene sequence: CDR1 SGHTA, CDR2 FQGNSA. The CDR3 nucleotides are TGTGCCAGCAGGGAGACTAGCGGGGGAGATGAGCAGTTCTTC. Protein: CASRETSGGDEQFF.

CDR3 loop: CATSRDLPRARAQSSPLHF. In nucleotides, the CDR3 is TGTGCCACCAGCAGAGATCTGCCCCGCGCCCGGGCTCAGAGTTCACCCCTCCACTTT. This sequence joins TRBV15 and TRBJ1-6; D is undetermined. This CDR3 contains 19 residues. Germline V gene lookup returns CDR1 LNHNV and CDR2 YYDKDF (reference sequence). V lost 0 bases and J lost 9, with 24 bases in between.

The chain combines TRBV9 with TRBJ1-5, with a weak D call TRBD1 (5 bases). Trimming removed 3 bases from V and 0 bases from J, with 10 bases in between. The germline CDR1 and CDR2 sequences are SGDLS and YYNGEE. CDR3 length: 15 residues. The CDR3 protein is CASSAQGYSNQPQHF. The CDR3 DNA sequence: TGTGCCAGCAGCGCCCAGGGTTATAGCAATCAGCCCCAGCATTTT.

The V gene is TRBV11-2, the J gene TRBJ2-7; D is perhaps TRBD2 (5 bases). The CDR3 has 14 amino acids. V dropped 4 bases and J dropped 0 bases, with 10 bases sitting between them. Germline CDR1 and CDR2: SGHAT and FQNNGV. CDR3 DNA: TGTGCCAGCAGCTCTTCAGCGGCCTCCTACGAGCAGTACTTC. Translating gives CASSSSAASYEQYF.

The J gene is TRBJ1-6, the V gene TRBV12-3 or TRBV12-4; D is unresolved. CDR3 size: 13 residues. V was clipped by 1 base and J by 7 bases, with 5 bases between them. The CDR3 sequence is CASSLGANSPLHF. CDR3 coding DNA: TGTGCCAGCAGTTTAGGGGCCAATTCACCCCTCCACTTT.

This clone was seen only a few times. This chain joins TRBV6-2 or TRBV6-3 and TRBJ1-6, with 7 bases aligning to TRBD1. CDR3 length: 15 amino acids. CDR1 and CDR2 (germline): MNHEY, SVGEGT. V lost 2 bases, J lost 10 bases, and 8 bases stayed unmatched. The CDR3 spells CASSYGGTVGSPLHF. The CDR3, as DNA: TGTGCCAGCAGTTACGGAGGGACAGTTGGCTCACCCCTCCACTTT.

This chain's CDR3 is CASSLYNSFILHEQYF. DNA for the CDR3: TGTGCCAGCAGCTTGTATAACAGCTTCATCCTCCACGAGCAGTACTTC. This chain connects TRBV5-6 to TRBJ2-7; unclear D gene. The V end lost 1 base, the J end lost 5 bases, and 19 bases lay between the germline ends. This CDR3 has 16 amino acids. Germline V gene lookup returns CDR1 SGHDT and CDR2 YYEEEE.

The chain links TRBV5-4 to TRBJ1-3, with D uncertain. The CDR3 length is 13 residues. V shed 0 bases and J shed 3 bases, with 4 bases lying between them. Germline values: CDR1 SGHNT, CDR2 YYREEE (reference sequence). The CDR3 DNA reads TGTGCCAGCAGCTTGGGTGGTGGAAACACCATATATTTT. Its translation is CASSLGGGNTIYF.

V usage is TRBV2 and J usage is TRBJ2-3, with D possibly TRBD2 on 6 matching bases. The germline V and J ends were trimmed by 7 bases and 1 base, with 18 bases remaining between them. Germline V gives CDR1 SNHLY, CDR2 FYNNEI. The CDR3 runs to 16 residues. CDR3 DNA sequence: TGTGCCAGCACACCTCGGCGGGGACGGGGCACAGATACGCAGTATTTT. Its translation: CASTPRRGRGTDTQYF.

The J gene is TRBJ2-2, the V gene TRBV28; the D gene is possibly TRBD1 (6 bases). Trimming took off 3 bases at V and 1 base at J, with 9 bases between the two ends. CDR3 size: 15 residues. Germline V CDR1 and CDR2: MDHEN, SYDVKM. The CDR3 nucleotides are TGTGCCAGCAGTTTTAGGGGGAGGAACACCGGGGAGCTGTTTTTT. Translating gives CASSFRGRNTGELFF.

This sequence joins TRBV6-5 and TRBJ2-7; D perhaps matches TRBD1 (6 bases). The V end lost 8 bases, the J end lost 1 base, and 15 bases lay between the germline ends. Germline-derived CDR1 and CDR2 are MNHEY and SVGAGI. This CDR3 has 14 amino acids. The CDR3 DNA reads TGTGCCAGCGGCCGACAGGCATTTTCCTACGAGCAGTACTTC. This sequence encodes CASGRQAFSYEQYF.

The rearrangement links TRBV18 to TRBJ2-1; weak D call: TRBD2 (6 bases). Trimming pared 3 bases from V and 9 bases from J, leaving 12 bases between. CDR1 and CDR2 (germline): KGHSH, LQKENI. This CDR3 has 13 residues. Here the CDR3 reads CASSPGGESEQFF. Written as DNA, the CDR3 is TGTGCCAGCTCACCGGGCGGGGAAAGTGAGCAGTTCTTC.

The V and J genes are TRBV29-1 and TRBJ2-3, with 13 bases identical to TRBD2. Per germline, CDR1 SQVTM and CDR2 ANQGSEA. CDR3 length: 18 residues. The V gene end was trimmed by 3 bases and the J gene end by 0 bases; junction bases not matched to a gene: 9. CDR3 nucleotide sequence: TGCAGCGTTGACCCGGGACTAGCGGGATCCGATAGCACAGATACGCAGTATTTT. Its translation is CSVDPGLAGSDSTDTQYF.

The chain employs TRBV6-1 and TRBJ2-3; D gene ambiguous. Germline V lookup: CDR1 MNHNS, CDR2 SASEGT. The V end lost 2 bases, the J end lost 2 bases, and 5 bases lay between the germline ends. The CDR3 contains 13 residues. The CDR3 protein is CASSELSTDTQYF. In DNA, the CDR3 is TGTGCCAGCAGTGAACTGTCCACAGATACGCAGTATTTT.

V gene TRBV28 combines with J gene TRBJ2-1; TRBD2 is a possible D gene (6 bases). CDR1 is MDHEN and CDR2 is SYDVKM in the germline V gene. The CDR3 consists of 16 residues. V was trimmed by 3 bases and J by 3 bases, leaving 15 bases between them. CDR3 nucleotide sequence: TGTGCCAGCAGTTTCGCGGGGCGCGACGTCTACAATGAGCAGTTCTTC. It specifies CASSFAGRDVYNEQFF.

The chain uses TRBV7-8 and TRBJ2-7, with D hard to call. This CDR3 contains 16 residues. Germline V lookup: CDR1 SGHVS, CDR2 FQNEAQ. Trimming took off 4 bases at V and 1 base at J, with 17 bases between the two ends. CDR3 amino acids: CASSSIGAKRSYEQYF. CDR3 coding DNA: TGTGCCAGCAGCTCAATAGGCGCTAAGAGGTCCTACGAGCAGTACTTC.

This chain links TRBV9 with TRBJ1-1; TRBD1 matches at 7 bases. Trimming took 4 bases from V and 5 from J; bases not matched to a gene: 5. CDR3 length equals 13 residues. Germline V CDR1 and CDR2: SGDLS, YYNGEE. CDR3 in amino acids: CASSPGQKTEAFF. Here the CDR3 DNA reads TGTGCCAGCAGCCCGGGACAGAAAACTGAAGCTTTCTTT.